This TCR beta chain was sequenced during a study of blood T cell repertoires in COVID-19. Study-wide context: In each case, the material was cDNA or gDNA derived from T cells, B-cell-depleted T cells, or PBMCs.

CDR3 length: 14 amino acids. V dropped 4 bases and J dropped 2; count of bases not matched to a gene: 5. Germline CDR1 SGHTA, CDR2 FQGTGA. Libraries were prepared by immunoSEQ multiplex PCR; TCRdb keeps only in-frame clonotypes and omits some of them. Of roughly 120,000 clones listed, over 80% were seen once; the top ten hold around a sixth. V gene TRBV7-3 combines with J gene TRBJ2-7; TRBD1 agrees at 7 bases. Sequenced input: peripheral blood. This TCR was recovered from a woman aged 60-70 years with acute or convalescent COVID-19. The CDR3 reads CASSSGQTPYEQYF. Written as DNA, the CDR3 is TGTGCCAGCAGCTCGGGACAGACTCCCTACGAGCAGTACTTC.